The source of this T cell receptor beta chain is a study of PD-1 blockade in mismatch repair-deficient tumors. Libraries were prepared by immunoSEQ multiplex PCR; TCRdb keeps only in-frame clonotypes and omits some of them. The profile shows some 15,000 clones, about 80% of them singletons. The V gene end was trimmed by 5 bases and the J gene end by 3 bases; junction bases not matched to a gene: 7. CDR3 size: 16 residues. Germline CDR1 SEHNR, CDR2 FQNEAQ (reference sequence). The origin of this receptor is an adult with mismatch repair-deficient cancer. Sequences were derived from PBMCs, sampled roughly 23 weeks after starting pembrolizumab. The chain carries TRBV7-9 and TRBJ2-5, with TRBD2 matching 12 bases. The CDR3 sequence: CASSRGLAGSEETQYF. In DNA, the CDR3 is TGTGCCAGCAGCCGAGGACTAGCGGGATCTGAAGAGACCCAGTACTTC.